This is a list of T cell receptor beta chains from one sample in a study of Graves' ophthalmopathy and Graves' hyperthyroidism. TCRdb re-analysed the multiplex PCR reads in MiXCR, keeping a single row per CDR3 protein. In the table there are some 370,000 distinct CDR3 sequences, about 18% of which are singletons. The sequencing input was peripheral blood. The receptors originated from an adult woman with stable Graves' hyperthyroidism. The CDR3 runs from the conserved cysteine through the conserved F or W. The D gene is left open where the match is weak. Clone size is stated in some rows and not others, as once, few, many or a class when expanded.

abundance	v_gene	d_gene	j_gene	CDR3aa	CDR3nt
many	TRBV2	TRBD1	TRBJ1-5	CASGEDRGSNQPQHF	TGTGCCAGCGGGGAAGACAGGGGTAGCAATCAGCCCCAGCATTTT
once	TRBV10-1	NA	TRBJ1-1	CASSAQGWGAFF	TGCGCCAGCAGTGCACAGGGTTGGGGGGCTTTCTTT
NA	TRBV5-1	NA	TRBJ2-7	CASSWTTDGTYEQYF	TGCGCCAGCAGCTGGACGACCGACGGTACCTACGAGCAGTACTTC
many	TRBV7-2	TRBD2	TRBJ2-7	CASSYTSGSYEQYF	TGTGCCAGCAGCTACACTAGCGGCTCCTACGAGCAGTACTTC
many	TRBV5-1	NA	TRBJ2-7	CASSLGSPEQYF	TGCGCCAGCAGCTTGGGTTCCCCCGAGCAGTACTTC
many	TRBV27	NA	TRBJ2-7	CASRSLQGYEQYF	TGTGCCAGCCGATCCCTTCAGGGCTACGAGCAGTACTTC
many	TRBV6-5	NA	TRBJ1-2	CASSYVVNYGYTF	TGTGCCAGCAGTTACGTCGTGAACTATGGCTACACCTTC
many	TRBV7-2	NA	TRBJ1-2	CASTRFNYGYTF	TGTGCCAGCACCCGGTTTAACTATGGCTACACCTTC
many	TRBV6-1	TRBD1	TRBJ1-2	CASSTDRGKAYGYTF	TGTGCCAGCAGTACGGACAGGGGGAAGGCGTATGGCTACACCTTC
few	TRBV7-8	NA	TRBJ2-2	CASSFRSTGELLF	TGTGCCAGCAGCTTCAGATCCACCGGGGAGCTGTTGTTT
NA	TRBV28	NA	TRBJ1-5	CASSLSFSPHQPQHF	TGTGCCAGCAGTTTATCCTTCTCCCCCCATCAGCCCCAGCATTTT
many	TRBV28	NA	TRBJ2-7	CASSTTGAVYEQYF	TGTGCCAGCAGTACCACCGGGGCGGTATACGAGCAGTACTTC
once	TRBV29-1	TRBD2	TRBJ2-2	CSVGEGYTGEMFF	TGCAGCGTGGGGGAGGGGTACACCGGGGAGATGTTTTTT
many	TRBV30	NA	TRBJ1-1	CAWRGSGATEAFF	TGTGCCTGGAGGGGCAGCGGGGCCACTGAAGCTTTCTTT
NA	TRBV20-1	TRBD1	TRBJ2-5	CSASPGTGAETQYF	TGCAGTGCTAGCCCCGGGACAGGGGCAGAGACCCAGTACTTC
many	TRBV28	NA	TRBJ1-1	CASSYRVYTEAFF	TGTGCCAGCAGTTACAGGGTGTACACTGAAGCTTTCTTT
many	TRBV20-1	TRBD2	TRBJ2-7	CSAPLRGASGSSYGQYF	TGCAGTGCCCCGCTTAGGGGAGCTAGCGGGAGCTCCTACGGGCAGTACTTC
many	TRBV5-1	TRBD2	TRBJ2-7	CASSADVAGGPYEQYF	TGCGCCAGCAGCGCCGATGTAGCGGGAGGCCCCTACGAGCAGTACTTC
many	TRBV9	NA	TRBJ2-5	CASSGDGETQYF	TGTGCCAGCAGCGGAGACGGGGAGACCCAGTACTTC
NA	TRBV6-1	TRBD1	TRBJ1-1	CASTQGGTEAFF	TGTGCCAGCACCCAGGGGGGCACTGAAGCTTTCTTT
many	TRBV20-1	NA	TRBJ2-5	CSAGVASQETQYF	TGCAGTGCAGGGGTAGCGAGCCAAGAGACCCAGTACTTC
many	TRBV28	TRBD1	TRBJ1-2	CASQTGNYGYTF	TGTGCCAGCCAGACAGGGAATTATGGCTACACCTTC
many	TRBV6-2/TRBV6-3	NA	TRBJ1-1	CASSYTSQTRPAGTEAFF	TGTGCCAGCAGTTACACGTCACAGACTAGGCCCGCTGGCACTGAAGCTTTCTTT
many	TRBV19	NA	TRBJ2-5	CASSIGPLETQYF	TGTGCCAGTAGTATCGGTCCCCTCGAGACCCAGTACTTC
NA	TRBV11-2	TRBD2	TRBJ2-2	CASKLLGWGWREGTGELFF	TGTGCCAGCAAGCTTCTCGGCTGGGGTTGGCGGGAGGGCACCGGGGAGCTGTTTTTT
many	TRBV29-1	NA	TRBJ1-1	CSVDNRADTEAFF	TGCAGCGTTGATAACAGGGCGGACACTGAAGCTTTCTTT
NA	TRBV28	TRBD1	TRBJ1-2	CASRLFRGPSGYTF	TGTGCCAGCAGACTATTCAGGGGGCCGAGTGGCTACACCTTC
many	TRBV6-1	NA	TRBJ2-4	CASRGGQGRNIQYF	TGTGCCAGCAGAGGTGGGCAGGGGAGGAACATTCAGTACTTC
many	TRBV29-1	TRBD1	TRBJ2-7	CSAGQGAQEQYF	TGCAGCGCAGGACAGGGGGCTCAAGAGCAGTACTTC